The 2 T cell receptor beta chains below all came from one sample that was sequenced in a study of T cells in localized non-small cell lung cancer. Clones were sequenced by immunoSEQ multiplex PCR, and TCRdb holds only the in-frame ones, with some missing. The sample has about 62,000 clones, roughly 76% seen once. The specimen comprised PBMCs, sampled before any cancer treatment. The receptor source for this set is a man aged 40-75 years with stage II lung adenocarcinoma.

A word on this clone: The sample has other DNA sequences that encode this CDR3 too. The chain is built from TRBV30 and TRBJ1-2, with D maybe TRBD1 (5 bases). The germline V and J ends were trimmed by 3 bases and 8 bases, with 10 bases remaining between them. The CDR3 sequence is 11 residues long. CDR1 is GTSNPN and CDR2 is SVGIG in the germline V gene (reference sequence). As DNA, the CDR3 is TGTGCCTGGAGGGGGCGCGCAGGCTACACCTTC. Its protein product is CAWRGRAGYTF. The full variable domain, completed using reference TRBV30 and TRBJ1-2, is SQTIHQWPATLVQPVGSPLSLECTVEGTSNPNLYWYRQAAGRGLQLLFYSVGIGQISSEVPQNLSASRPQDRQFILSSKKLLLSDSGFYLCAWRGRAGYTFGSGTRLTVV.

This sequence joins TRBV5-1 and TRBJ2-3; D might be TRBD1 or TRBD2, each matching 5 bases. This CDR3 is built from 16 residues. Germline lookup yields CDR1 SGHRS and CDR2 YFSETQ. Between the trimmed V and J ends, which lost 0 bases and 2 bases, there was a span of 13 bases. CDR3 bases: TGCGCCAGCAGCTTGGAATCCCTTGGGACCACAGATACGCAGTATTTT. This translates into CASSLESLGTTDTQYF.